The 6 T cell receptor beta chains below were found in one sample sequenced in a study of breast tumors, draining lymph nodes, adjacent tissues. Samples came from axillary lymph nodes draining the breast cancer. In TCRdb, the multiplex PCR reads were re-called with MiXCR into one record per CDR3 protein. The sample comprises about 230,000 distinct CDR3 sequences, 32% of which are singletons, and around 1.4% rests with the top ten. The sequenced sample was axillary lymph node tissue. The receptors come from a female donor with breast cancer. Some clones in this sample may be carry-over from other donors' samples.

This clonotype was detected many times. V usage is TRBV5-1 and J usage is TRBJ2-5; D gene unclear. V was shortened by 2 bases and J by 5 bases, with 13 bases between the two germline ends. Per germline, CDR1 SGHRS and CDR2 YFSETQ. The CDR3 spans 14 residues. CDR3 region: CASSFQVASETQYF. In nucleotides, the CDR3 is TGCGCCAGCAGCTTCCAGGTGGCTTCGGAGACCCAGTACTTC.

This clonotype was seen more than once but under ten times. The V and J genes are TRBV9 and TRBJ2-5; either TRBD1 or TRBD2 may supply D (5 bases each). The CDR3 covers 10 residues. V was pared by 5 bases and J by 7 bases, with 6 bases between. CDR1 and CDR2 (germline): SGDLS, YYNGEE. CDR3 protein: CASSGGTQYF. The DNA of the CDR3 is TGTGCCAGCAGTGGGGGGACCCAGTACTTC.

The chain combines TRBV6-6 with TRBJ1-1; 9 bases are shared with TRBD1. Trimming removed 6 bases from V and 6 bases from J; junction bases left unmatched: 5. This CDR3 spans 13 amino acids. Germline V lookup: CDR1 MNHNY, CDR2 SVGAGI (reference sequence). Here the CDR3 reads CASSLGQGSEAFF. CDR3 coding DNA: TGTGCCAGCAGCCTGGGACAGGGTTCTGAAGCTTTCTTT.

This clonotype was observed at least ten times. J is TRBJ2-1 and V is TRBV19, with 13 bases matching TRBD2. Germline CDR1 is LNHDA and CDR2 is SQIVND (reference sequence). V shed 6 bases and J 5 bases; nucleotides not matched to a gene: 4. This CDR3 spans 15 amino acids. DNA of the CDR3: TGTGCCAGTAGCCGGACTAGCGGGAGAAACAATGAGCAGTTCTTC. Amino acid sequence: CASSRTSGRNNEQFF. Variable domain in full (rest from reference TRBV19 and TRBJ2-1): DGGITQSPKYLFRKEGQNVTLSCEQNLNHDAMYWYRQDPGQGLRLIYYSQIVNDFQKGDIAEGYSVSREKKESFPLTVTSAQKNPTAFYLCASSRTSGRNNEQFFGPGTRLTVL.

There are many counts of this clonotype. The V and J genes are TRBV7-2 and TRBJ1-5; a weak D match, TRBD1 (5 bases). CDR1 is SGHTA, CDR2 FQGNSA, per germline. Trimming cost V 5 bases and J 2 bases, with 13 bases left between them. The CDR3 is 15 amino acids. Here the CDR3 DNA reads TGTGCCAGCAGCGCAGGGAGTTGGGGCAATCAGCCCCAGCATTTT. This gives the protein CASSAGSWGNQPQHF.

V usage is TRBV20-1 and J usage is TRBJ2-7, with TRBD2 matching 8 bases. CDR1 and CDR2 from the germline V gene are DFQATT and SNEGSKA (reference sequence). The CDR3 spans 15 residues. V dropped 3 bases and J dropped 0; count of bases not matched to a gene: 7. CDR3 amino acids: CSASRREAGSYEQYF. The CDR3 nucleotides are TGCAGTGCTAGTAGGCGGGAGGCCGGCTCCTACGAGCAGTACTTC.